This paragraph reports one T cell receptor beta chain. The target of this receptor is not known. No quality values exist for individual bases; no much larger clone is one base distant. Participants in the prospective study were aged about 18 to 89 years, lived in approximately 26 United States geographic areas, and enrolled through a virtual design. To assign participants to cohorts, the prospective study relied on clinical history that participants themselves reported in a screening survey and a study questionnaire. Mobile phlebotomists in the prospective study collected whole blood, serum and a nasopharyngeal or oropharyngeal swab from every participant. Prospective study participants could optionally give additional blood draws and questionnaires over an approximately 2-month period. Before DNA extraction, blood samples from the prospective study were shipped at room temperature or frozen. V is pruned by 0 bases and J by 1 base, leaving 3 bases of the junction without a gene match. From cysteine to phenylalanine, the CDR3 is 16 amino acids long. Only the CDR3 DNA is retained, 48 bases long and in frame from the first base. CDR1 and CDR2 are drawn from the germline V gene: SGHRS, YFSETQ.

TCRbeta CDR3 regions were amplified from genomic DNA using the immunoSEQ Assay, a bias-controlled multiplex PCR. The authors processed their data as follows. The number of nucleated cells in each sample was estimated by amplification of reference gene primers within the assay. To quantify the absolute abundance of each unique TCRbeta CDR3 rearrangement, sequence reads were collapsed and filtered. For each sample, productive Simpson clonality was calculated as the square root of Simpson's diversity index over productive rearrangements. TCRdb took over this immuneACCESS table, retaining in-frame rearrangements with V and J assigned. Such tables are incomplete; in checked studies, under half of the missing clones stem from an unresolved V gene, and the remainder is unexplained. V and J calls and clone size are those listed in that table; D and trimming were worked out from the DNA. The sample table holds 150,000 to 200,000 clones, of which about 80% were seen once. The ten largest account for roughly 5% of the sample.

The sample belongs to a study of blood T cell repertoires in COVID-19 (TCRdb year 2020). Some background on the complete study: Samples from collaborators originated in the United States, Italy and Spain and spanned both the acute and convalescent phases of COVID-19. The prospective study material was composed of cDNA or gDNA derived from T cells, B-cell-depleted T cells, or PBMCs. Subjects who had been exposed to COVID-19, were actively infected with it, or had recovered from it provided the deeply sampled blood TCRbeta repertoires that made up the dataset. The repertoires were released in a freely available public database meant as a resource for research on the immune response to SARS-CoV-2. Samples came from the ongoing ImmuneRACE study (first 160 participants) plus 1,254 subjects from 6 global collaborators. The sample metadata nearly always contained a de-identified subject ID, COVID-19 status, age in years and sex. Where HLA class I and class II types were available, the types were taken from metadata supplied by the sample provider, not from assay-based typing. Overall study outcomes, separate from this receptor: The amount of clinical and demographic metadata varied by source and participant and was provided uncurated.

The sequence was obtained from a woman in her fifties or sixties with acute COVID-19. The chain links TRBV5-1 with TRBJ1-3; 8 bases in the junction line up with TRBD1. Sequencing used PBMCs or T cells enriched from blood (not recorded which). The CDR3 here reads CASSLAGTGSGNTIYF. The nucleotide sequence is given as TGCGCCAGCAGCTTGGCCGGGACAGGATCTGGAAACACCATATATTTT.